These 30 T cell receptor beta chains originate from one sample sequenced in a study of blood T cell repertoires in COVID-19. Using immunoSEQ multiplex PCR, the repertoire was profiled, and TCRdb retains in-frame clones only, with some absent. The profile shows under 250,000 clones, about four fifths of them singletons. Sample: peripheral blood. These receptors originate from a man aged 25 to 40 who had recovered from COVID-19.

This rearrangement joins TRBV18 to TRBJ2-7; possibly TRBD1 for D (5 bases). Germline values: CDR1 KGHSH, CDR2 LQKENI. Trimming left V 6 bases short and J 4 bases short, with 13 bases between. The CDR3 covers 13 residues. The CDR3 is CASSPAGKYEQYV. In nucleotides, the CDR3 is TGTGCCAGCTCCCCGGCAGGGAAATACGAGCAGTACGTC.

This clone was counted a few times. V and J are TRBV6-2 or TRBV6-3 and TRBJ2-4; TRBD2 aligns across 13 bases. Germline loops: CDR1 MNHEY, CDR2 SVGEGT. Trimming removed 6 bases from V and 0 bases from J; junction bases left unmatched: 8. This CDR3 spans 18 amino acids. The CDR3 protein is CASSSGLAGFTAKNIQYF. In DNA form, the CDR3 reads TGTGCCAGCAGCTCGGGACTAGCGGGGTTCACAGCCAAAAACATTCAGTACTTC.

This rearrangement joins TRBV20-1 to TRBJ1-1, with a weak D call TRBD1 (6 bases). This CDR3 contains 14 residues. The V gene lost 3 bases and the J gene lost 5 bases, with 16 bases spanning the gap. Germline V CDR1 and CDR2: DFQATT, SNEGSKA (reference sequence). CDR3 protein: CSASLGAVRTEAFF. The CDR3 DNA sequence: TGCAGTGCTAGTTTGGGGGCGGTAAGAACTGAAGCTTTCTTT.

The J gene is TRBJ2-2, the V gene TRBV28; tentative D call: TRBD2 (6 bases). This CDR3 has 14 residues. Germline lookup yields CDR1 MDHEN and CDR2 SYDVKM. Trimming took 8 bases from V and 4 from J, leaving 14 bases between them. CDR3 sequence (DNA): TGTGCCAGCGGAACTAGCTGGAGCACCGGGGAGCTGTTTTTT. Its protein product is CASGTSWSTGELFF.

This chain connects TRBV18 to TRBJ1-1; no firm D call. Germline assignment: CDR1 KGHSH and CDR2 LQKENI. The V and J ends lost 4 bases and 0 bases respectively, with 9 bases between them. This CDR3 region has 14 residues. The CDR3 DNA reads TGTGCCAGCTCACGGGCGCAGTTGAACACTGAAGCTTTCTTT. This gives the protein CASSRAQLNTEAFF. The entire variable domain, with the rest obtained from reference TRBV18 and TRBJ1-1, is as follows: NAGVMQNPRHLVRRRGQEARLRCSPMKGHSHVYWYRQLPEEGLKFMVYLQKENIIDESGMPKERFSAEFPKEGPSILRIQQVVRGDSAAYFCASSRAQLNTEAFFGQGTRLTVV.

V usage is TRBV7-9 and J usage is TRBJ2-3, with D possibly matching TRBD2 (6 bases). The CDR3 is 18 amino acids. Germline V gene sequence: CDR1 SEHNR, CDR2 FQNEAQ (reference sequence). With 10 bases removed from V and 2 bases from J, the gap between germline ends came to 28 bases. The CDR3, as DNA: TGTGCCAACAGAGATATAGCGGAAATTCCCCTACCCACAGATACGCAGTATTTT. Translated: CANRDIAEIPLPTDTQYF.

Here the CDR3 reads CASSTFRQGQETQYF. The DNA of the CDR3 is TGTGCCAGTAGTACGTTTCGGCAGGGCCAAGAGACCCAGTACTTC. J is TRBJ2-5 and V is TRBV19; a possible D gene is TRBD1 (5 bases). The V gene's germline CDR1 is LNHDA and CDR2 SQIVND (reference sequence). The CDR3 length is 15 residues. V lost 4 bases and J lost 1, with 13 bases in between.

This clone occurred a few times. The rearrangement uses TRBV6-5 and TRBJ1-4, with D unclear. This CDR3 spans 16 amino acids. With 2 bases removed from V and 0 bases from J, the gap between germline ends came to 10 bases. Germline lookup yields CDR1 MNHEY and CDR2 SVGAGI. For the CDR3, the DNA is TGTGCCAGCAGTTACATCGCCACAGCAACTAATGAAAAACTGTTTTTT. Translating it yields CASSYIATATNEKLFF.

V is TRBV27 and J is TRBJ1-1; D gene uncertain. CDR3 size: 14 residues. The V end was cut by 5 bases, the J end by 4 bases, with 14 bases between. CDR1 MNHEY and CDR2 SMNVEV come from the germline V gene (reference sequence). The DNA of the CDR3 is TGTGCCAGCAGTCCAAGCCGGCGGGGCACTGAAGCTTTCTTT. This translates into CASSPSRRGTEAFF.

J is TRBJ1-3 and V is TRBV3-1 (or the pseudogene TRBV3-2); no firm D call. The CDR3 is made up of 19 amino acids. V shed 4 bases and J shed 0 bases, with 22 bases lying between them. Germline CDR1 and CDR2: LGHDT and YNNKEL (reference sequence). The CDR3 bases are TGTGCCAGCAGCCGGGCGGGGAGAGGGCTTCTATTCTCTGGAAACACCATATATTTT. Translation: CASSRAGRGLLFSGNTIYF.

The V and J genes are TRBV5-1 and TRBJ1-4; 9 positions agree with TRBD1. Germline CDR1 reads SGHRS; CDR2 reads YFSETQ. V lost 5 bases, J lost 6 bases, and 5 bases stayed unmatched. There are 14 residues in the CDR3. This CDR3 is CASRYGTGHEKLFF. The CDR3 nucleotides read TGCGCCAGCAGATATGGGACAGGGCATGAAAAACTGTTTTTT.

The chain couples TRBV15 to TRBJ2-5; perhaps TRBD2 as D (6 bases). CDR3 length: 15 amino acids. Germline V CDR1 and CDR2: LNHNV, YYDKDF (reference sequence). V shed 0 bases and J shed 5 bases, with 13 bases lying between them. The CDR3 nucleotides read TGTGCCACCAGCAGAGATTATCGACTAGGGGAGACCCAGTACTTC. Translated: CATSRDYRLGETQYF.

The V gene is TRBV7-7, the J gene TRBJ2-3, with 15 bases identical to TRBD2. The CDR3 runs 17 residues. V lost 5 bases, J lost 2 bases, and 5 bases stayed unmatched. Germline V CDR1 and CDR2: SSHAT, FNYEAQ (reference sequence). This CDR3 is CASSPGLAGGPTDTQYF. CDR3 in DNA: TGTGCCAGCAGCCCGGGACTAGCGGGGGGTCCCACAGATACGCAGTATTTT.

V usage is TRBV10-2 and J usage is TRBJ1-6; D unresolved. The germline gives CDR1 WSHSY, CDR2 SAAADI. This CDR3 region has 15 residues. With 3 bases removed from V and 0 bases from J, the gap between germline ends came to 6 bases. The CDR3 here is CASSDRVSYNSPLHF. In DNA, the CDR3 is TGCGCCAGCAGTGATCGTGTCTCCTATAATTCACCCCTCCACTTT.

The chain employs TRBV4-1 and TRBJ2-2; D gene unclear. The CDR3 extends over 16 amino acids. V was cut by 3 bases and J by 1 base, with 12 bases left in between. Germline values: CDR1 MGHRA, CDR2 YSYEKL. DNA for the CDR3: TGCGCCAGCAGCCACGCCCGACTGATGAACACCGGGGAGCTGTTTTTT. This gives the protein CASSHARLMNTGELFF.

The rearrangement joins TRBV28 to TRBJ1-6; D gene ambiguous. Germline V gene data show CDR1 as MDHEN and CDR2 as SYDVKM. This CDR3 has 14 residues. V dropped 3 bases and J dropped 7 bases, with 10 bases sitting between them. The CDR3 coding sequence is TGTGCCAGCAGTTTGCGCAGACTAAATTCACCCCTCCACTTT. Its translation is CASSLRRLNSPLHF.

CDR3 in DNA: TGTGCCAGCAGCTTACGGGCTCGACTAGAGACGCAGTATTTT. It yields the protein CASSLRARLETQYF. The gene calls are TRBV7-8 and TRBJ2-3; perhaps TRBD2 as D (6 bases). CDR3 length: 14 residues. Germline V CDR1 and CDR2: SGHVS, FQNEAQ. The germline V and J ends were trimmed by 2 bases and 9 bases, with 15 bases remaining between them.

The V and J genes are TRBV20-1 and TRBJ2-2; 9 nucleotides align to TRBD1. V shed 3 bases, J shed 5 bases, and the junction held 7 bases outside the gene matches. Germline lookup yields CDR1 DFQATT and CDR2 SNEGSKA (reference sequence). The CDR3 contains 15 residues. The CDR3 loop reads CSASSGTGFTGELFF. As DNA, the CDR3 is TGCAGTGCTAGTAGTGGGACAGGGTTTACCGGGGAGCTGTTTTTT.

The V gene is TRBV4-1, the J gene TRBJ1-3, with a tentative D call TRBD1 (5 bases). This CDR3 is built from 18 residues. Between the trimmed V and J ends, which lost 0 bases and 0 bases, there was a span of 15 bases. The germline V gene encodes CDR1 MGHRA and CDR2 YSYEKL. CDR3 sequence: CASSQDPWDFRSGNTIYF. CDR3 coding DNA: TGCGCCAGCAGCCAAGATCCTTGGGACTTTCGCTCTGGAAACACCATATATTTT.

The chain links TRBV15 to TRBJ2-1; D is perhaps TRBD2 (6 bases). The CDR3 is 16 amino acids. The germline V and J ends were trimmed by 1 base and 6 bases, with 16 bases remaining between them. CDR1 and CDR2 (germline): LNHNV, YYDKDF (reference sequence). The CDR3 DNA reads as TGTGCCACCAGCAGAGGATCCGGGACTGGGATCAATGAGCAGTTCTTC. Its translation: CATSRGSGTGINEQFF.

The V gene is TRBV4-1, the J gene TRBJ1-2; tentative D call: TRBD1 (6 bases). V dropped 1 base and J dropped 8 bases, with 11 bases sitting between them. Germline V CDR1 and CDR2: MGHRA, YSYEKL. CDR3 size: 13 residues. The CDR3 DNA follows: TGCGCCAGCAGCCAAGCAGGGGTTGGCGGCTACACCTTC. Protein sequence: CASSQAGVGGYTF.

The rearrangement uses TRBV15 and TRBJ2-7; D might be TRBD1 (5 bases). V gave up 0 bases and J gave up 4 bases, with 16 bases separating them. The CDR3 consists of 16 residues. The germline gives CDR1 LNHNV, CDR2 YYDKDF (reference sequence). CDR3 amino acids: CATSRDKGASLYEQYF. The DNA of the CDR3 is TGTGCCACCAGCAGAGATAAAGGGGCATCCTTGTACGAGCAGTACTTC.

In DNA form, the CDR3 reads TGTGCCAGCATGAACGGGAGAACCTACGAGCAGTACTTC. Its translation is CASMNGRTYEQYF. This sequence joins TRBV2 and TRBJ2-7; maybe TRBD2 (6 bases). The V end was cut by 7 bases, the J end by 2 bases, with 12 bases between. The CDR3 is 13 amino acids. CDR1 is SNHLY and CDR2 is FYNNEI in the germline V gene.

The chain uses TRBV9 and TRBJ2-2, with D perhaps TRBD1 (5 bases). Trimming shortened V by 0 bases and J by 3 bases, and 6 bases separated the two germline ends. From germline, CDR1 is SGDLS and CDR2 YYNGEE. This CDR3 spans 14 amino acids. The CDR3 protein is CASSVEQDTGELFF. As DNA, the CDR3 is TGTGCCAGCAGCGTAGAACAGGACACCGGGGAGCTGTTTTTT.

This rearrangement joins TRBV5-1 to TRBJ2-6, with D tentatively TRBD1 (6 bases). CDR3 size: 15 residues. Germline V gene lookup returns CDR1 SGHRS and CDR2 YFSETQ. V gave up 6 bases and J gave up 4 bases, with 14 bases separating them. The CDR3 region has the DNA TGCGCCAGCACCTTTCAGGGGTCCGGGGCCAACGTCCTGACTTTC. It specifies CASTFQGSGANVLTF.

The chain combines TRBV9 with TRBJ2-7, with 9 bases aligning to TRBD2. V shed 3 bases, J shed 3 bases, and the junction held 7 bases outside the gene matches. The CDR3 loop spans 15 amino acids. Germline assignment: CDR1 SGDLS and CDR2 YYNGEE. CDR3 protein: CASSGGGTSNYEQYF. The CDR3 DNA is TGTGCCAGCAGCGGTGGAGGGACTAGCAACTACGAGCAGTACTTC.

The chain employs TRBV19 and TRBJ1-1; D remains ambiguous. CDR1 is LNHDA and CDR2 is SQIVND in the germline V gene (reference sequence). Trimming cost V 8 bases and J 1 base, with 8 bases left between them. The CDR3 spans 12 residues. The CDR3 nucleotides read TGTGCCAGTGCCCGAGAGAACACTGAAGCTTTCTTT. Amino acids: CASARENTEAFF.

This clone has just one count. J is TRBJ1-1 and V is TRBV5-1; TRBD1 might be the D (5 bases). Germline loops: CDR1 SGHRS, CDR2 YFSETQ. The CDR3 totals 15 residues. Deletions cut 0 bases from V and 4 bases from J, with 13 bases between. CDR3 region: CASSLVAGSTTEAFF. CDR3 nucleotides: TGCGCCAGCAGCTTGGTGGCAGGGTCGACCACTGAAGCTTTCTTT.

The chain carries TRBV18 and TRBJ2-6, with a tentative D call TRBD1 (6 bases). This CDR3 is built from 15 residues. The germline gives CDR1 KGHSH, CDR2 LQKENI. V shed 6 bases and J shed 4 bases, with 13 bases lying between them. The CDR3 loop is CASSHRVPGANVLTF. For the CDR3, the DNA is TGTGCCAGCTCCCACAGGGTACCGGGGGCCAACGTCCTGACTTTC.

This chain connects TRBV10-3 to TRBJ1-1; D is possibly TRBD1 (6 bases). Germline assignment: CDR1 ENHRY and CDR2 SYGVKD. V dropped 8 bases and J dropped 1 base, with 17 bases sitting between them. The CDR3 contains 15 residues. CDR3 coding DNA: TGTGCCATCTCCCAGGGGTCCCCATCGAACACTGAAGCTTTCTTT. Amino acid sequence: CAISQGSPSNTEAFF.